One and the same sample provided the 12 T cell receptor beta chains below, sequenced in a study of beta chain features in type 1 diabetes. The whole isolated RNA underwent reverse transcription, so sequencing captured expressed TCRB transcripts. Sequenced by immunoSEQ multiplex PCR; TCRdb stores in-frame clones only, minus some. The sample comprises 450,000 to 600,000 clones, about 32% of which are singletons, and about 0.065% rests with the top ten. Sequencing was done on a sample of naive CD4+ T cells from blood. These TCRs come from a man younger than 35 in good health.

DNA of the CDR3: TGTGCCAGCACCCAGACACTGAACACTGAAGCTTTCTTT. Protein product: CASTQTLNTEAFF. The chain is built from TRBV11-1 and TRBJ1-1, with D unclear. The V and J ends lost 7 bases and 0 bases respectively, with 9 bases between them. The germline V gene encodes CDR1 SGHAT and CDR2 FQDESV (reference sequence). The CDR3 extends over 13 amino acids. Drawing the rest from reference TRBV11-1 and TRBJ1-1, the complete variable domain is EAEVAQSPRYKITEKSQAVAFWCDPISGHATLYWYRQILGQGPELLVQFQDESVVDDSQLPKDRFSAERLKGVDSTLKIQPAELGDSAMYLCASTQTLNTEAFFGQGTRLTVV.

This clone was counted between two and nine times. The CDR3 sequence is CASSSWTGASTDTQYF. In DNA, the CDR3 is TGTGCCAGCAGCTCGTGGACAGGGGCCTCCACAGATACGCAGTATTTT. This sequence joins TRBV9 and TRBJ2-3; 9 bases are shared with TRBD1. The CDR3 runs 16 residues. J lost 2 bases, V lost 4 bases, and 8 bases had no gene match. Per the germline V gene, CDR1 is SGDLS and CDR2 is YYNGEE. Full variable domain (remainder filled in from reference TRBV9 and TRBJ2-3): DSGVTQTPKHLITATGQRVTLRCSPRSGDLSVYWYQQSLDQGLQFLIQYYNGEERAKGNILERFSAQQFPDLHSELNLSSLELGDSALYFCASSSWTGASTDTQYFGPGTRLTVL.

The rearrangement joins TRBV30 to TRBJ2-1, with TRBD2 as a possible D gene (6 bases). Germline CDR1 reads GTSNPN; CDR2 reads SVGIG (reference sequence). The CDR3 runs to 14 residues. Trimming stripped 0 bases from V and 10 bases from J, with 16 bases between. DNA of the CDR3: TGTGCCTGGAGTGTAACGGGGGTAACACAGGAGCAGTTCTTC. Residues: CAWSVTGVTQEQFF.

This clone was picked up one time. The chain joins TRBV6-5 to TRBJ2-7; 9 bases are shared with TRBD2. The CDR3 contains 13 residues. J lost 2 bases, V lost 10 bases, and 6 bases had no gene match. Germline V gives CDR1 MNHEY, CDR2 SVGAGI. In nucleotides, the CDR3 is TGTGCCACCCGAGGCGGGGGGGCCTACGAGCAGTACTTC. This gives the protein CATRGGGAYEQYF.

This clone has a handful of counts. The rearrangement links TRBV10-3 to TRBJ1-2, with 8 bases that match TRBD1. CDR1 and CDR2 from the germline V gene are ENHRY and SYGVKD. Germline trimming cut 4 bases from V and 4 bases from J; bases unmatched to any gene: 2. The CDR3 consists of 13 residues. The CDR3 spells CAISGQGSYGYTF. CDR3 DNA sequence: TGTGCCATCAGTGGACAGGGGAGCTATGGCTACACCTTC.

This clone came up a few times. This sequence joins TRBV25-1 and TRBJ2-7; perhaps TRBD2 as D (5 bases). Germline CDR1 is MGHDK and CDR2 is SYGVNS. The CDR3 loop spans 14 amino acids. Deletions cut 9 bases from V and 5 bases from J, with 20 bases between. The CDR3 loop reads CARWLGTRSHEQYF. CDR3 nucleotides: TGTGCCAGGTGGTTAGGTACTAGAAGCCACGAGCAGTACTTC.

The V call is TRBV11-2, the J call TRBJ2-7; 12 positions match TRBD2. The CDR3 totals 14 residues. Germline CDR1 and CDR2: SGHAT and FQNNGV. The V segment lost 5 bases and the J segment 12 bases; nucleotides outside the gene matches: 11. CDR3 nucleotide sequence: TGTGCCAGCAGCGGCGGGACTAGCGGGTGGAAGGCGTACTTC. This encodes CASSGGTSGWKAYF.

The chain combines TRBV4-1 with TRBJ1-4; tentatively, D is TRBD1 (6 bases). Trimming left V 3 bases short and J 0 bases short, with 8 bases between. This CDR3 has 15 amino acids. In germline, CDR1 is MGHRA, CDR2 YSYEKL. The CDR3 DNA reads TGCGCCAGCAGCCATCGGACAGCAACTAATGAAAAACTGTTTTTT. This gives the protein CASSHRTATNEKLFF.

The DNA for the CDR3 is TGTGCCAGCCTCGACAGGGTTCGATCAAACATTCAGTACTTC. As protein: CASLDRVRSNIQYF. V gene TRBV19 combines with J gene TRBJ2-4; 7 bases line up with TRBD1. The CDR3 runs 14 residues. CDR1 is LNHDA, CDR2 SQIVND, per germline (reference sequence). Trimming took 9 bases from V and 6 from J; bases not matched to a gene: 11.

Only a few counts were recorded for this clone. The chain carries TRBV4-3 and TRBJ2-6; 10 bases are a match to TRBD1. The J segment lost 1 base and the V segment lost 4 bases, leaving 4 bases of the junction unmatched. The CDR3 length is 17 residues. CDR1 and CDR2 from the germline V gene are LGHNA and YSLEER. The CDR3 sequence is CASSRDRGPSGANVLTF. CDR3 bases: TGCGCCAGCAGCCGGGACAGGGGCCCTTCTGGGGCCAACGTCCTGACTTTC.

This chain joins TRBV6-5 and TRBJ2-7; TRBD1 aligns across 9 bases. This CDR3 has 12 amino acids. In germline, CDR1 is MNHEY, CDR2 SVGAGI. CDR3 coding DNA: TGTGCTGCCGGGACAGGGCGATACGAGCAGTACTTC. As protein: CAAGTGRYEQYF.

Worth noting for this clone: The same CDR3 can be traced to other DNA sequences in this sample. This sequence joins TRBV10-3 and TRBJ2-1, with 14 nucleotides matching TRBD2. In germline, CDR1 is ENHRY, CDR2 SYGVKD. Trimming removed 8 bases from V and 7 bases from J; junction bases left unmatched: 1. CDR3 size: 13 residues. The CDR3 DNA reads as TGTGCCATCGGGACTAGCGGGAGTAATGAGCAGTTCTTC. It is translated as CAIGTSGSNEQFF.